This T cell receptor (beta chain) was obtained from a study of cytomegalovirus exposure and HLA in healthy donors. Whole-study results and caveats: Reports described diagnosis of cytomegalovirus status by the classifier as highly specific and sensitive.

Note on this clone: No antigen is known for it.

Some clones are missing from TCRdb's copy, which holds only in-frame ones; the method was immunoSEQ multiplex PCR. The sample holds roughly 98,000 clones; around nine tenths are singletons and the top ten take roughly 3.7%. This TCR was sampled from a woman under 40 in good health and CMV-seronegative. Input material: PBMCs.

Here the CDR3 reads CAIGGQGDSGELFF. The CDR3 nucleotides are TGTGCCATCGGAGGACAGGGGGATTCCGGGGAGCTGTTTTTT. The chain recombines TRBV10-3 with TRBJ2-2; the match to TRBD1 covers 10 bases. Per the germline V gene, CDR1 is ENHRY and CDR2 is SYGVKD. This CDR3 region has 14 residues. The V gene end was trimmed by 8 bases and the J gene end by 6 bases; junction bases not matched to a gene: 6.